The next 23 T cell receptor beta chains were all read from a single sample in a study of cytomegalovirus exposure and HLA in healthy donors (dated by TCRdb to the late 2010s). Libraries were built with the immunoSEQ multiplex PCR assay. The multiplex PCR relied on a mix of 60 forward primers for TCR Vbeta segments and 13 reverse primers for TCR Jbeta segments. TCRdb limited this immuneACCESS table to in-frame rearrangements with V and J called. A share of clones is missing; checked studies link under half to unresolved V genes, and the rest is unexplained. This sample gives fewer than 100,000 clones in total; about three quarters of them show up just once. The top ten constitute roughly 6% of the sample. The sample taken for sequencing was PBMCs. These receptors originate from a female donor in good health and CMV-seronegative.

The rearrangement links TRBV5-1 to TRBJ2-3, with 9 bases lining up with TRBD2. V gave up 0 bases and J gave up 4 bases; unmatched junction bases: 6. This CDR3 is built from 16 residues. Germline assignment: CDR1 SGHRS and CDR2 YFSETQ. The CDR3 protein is CASSLAGRGGPDTQYF. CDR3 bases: TGCGCCAGCAGCTTGGCCGGGCGGGGGGGACCAGATACGCAGTATTTT.

The CDR3, as DNA: TGTGCCAGCAGTCCCTGGGGGGGCTCGGGCACTGAAGCTTTCTTT. Encoded protein: CASSPWGGSGTEAFF. The chain links TRBV28 to TRBJ1-1; perhaps TRBD1 as D (6 bases). CDR1 is MDHEN, CDR2 SYDVKM, per germline. This CDR3 is built from 15 residues. V lost 5 bases, J lost 4 bases, and 17 bases lay in between. The full variable domain, in which reference TRBV28 and TRBJ1-1 provide the parts outside the CDR3, is DVKVTQSSRYLVKRTGEKVFLECVQDMDHENMFWYRQDPGLGLRLIYFSYDVKMKEKGDIPEGYSVSREKKERFSLILESASTNQTSMYLCASSPWGGSGTEAFFGQGTRLTVV.

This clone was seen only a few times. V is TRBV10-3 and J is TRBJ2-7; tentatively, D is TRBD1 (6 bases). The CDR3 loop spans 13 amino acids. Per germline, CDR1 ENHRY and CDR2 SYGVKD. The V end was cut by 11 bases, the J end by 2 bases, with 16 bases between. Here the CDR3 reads CAVGETGTYEQYF. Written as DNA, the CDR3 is TGTGCCGTGGGGGAGACAGGAACCTACGAGCAGTACTTC.

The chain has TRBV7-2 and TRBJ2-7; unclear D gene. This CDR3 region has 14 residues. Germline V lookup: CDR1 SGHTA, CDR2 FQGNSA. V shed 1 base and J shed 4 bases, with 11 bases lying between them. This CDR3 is CASSLGHQIYEQYF. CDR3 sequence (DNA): TGTGCCAGCAGCTTAGGACACCAAATTTACGAGCAGTACTTC.

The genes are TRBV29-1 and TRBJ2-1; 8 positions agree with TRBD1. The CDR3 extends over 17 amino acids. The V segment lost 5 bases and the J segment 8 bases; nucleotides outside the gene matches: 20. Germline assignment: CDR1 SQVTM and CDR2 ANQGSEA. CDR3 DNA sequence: TGCAGCGTTCAAACGCCTCGACAGGGGAACTCCGGCGATGAGCAGTTCTTC. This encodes CSVQTPRQGNSGDEQFF.

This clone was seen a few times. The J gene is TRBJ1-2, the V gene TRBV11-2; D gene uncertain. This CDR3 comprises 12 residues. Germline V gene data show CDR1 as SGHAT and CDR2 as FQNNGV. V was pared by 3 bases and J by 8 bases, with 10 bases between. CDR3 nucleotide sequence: TGTGCCAGCAGCTTGGGCGCTTTAGGCTACACCTTC. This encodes CASSLGALGYTF.

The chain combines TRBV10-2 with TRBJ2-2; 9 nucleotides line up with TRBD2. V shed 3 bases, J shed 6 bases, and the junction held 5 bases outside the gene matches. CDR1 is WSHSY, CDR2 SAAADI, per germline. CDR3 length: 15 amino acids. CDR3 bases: TGCGCCAGCAGTGATTTAGCGGGAGTCGCCGGGGAGCTGTTTTTT. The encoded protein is CASSDLAGVAGELFF.

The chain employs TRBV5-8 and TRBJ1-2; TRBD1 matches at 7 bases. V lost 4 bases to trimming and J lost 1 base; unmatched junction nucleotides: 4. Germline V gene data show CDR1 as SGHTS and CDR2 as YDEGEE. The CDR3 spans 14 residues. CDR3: CASSQGQINYGYTF. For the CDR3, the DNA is TGTGCCAGCAGCCAGGGACAGATTAACTATGGCTACACCTTC.

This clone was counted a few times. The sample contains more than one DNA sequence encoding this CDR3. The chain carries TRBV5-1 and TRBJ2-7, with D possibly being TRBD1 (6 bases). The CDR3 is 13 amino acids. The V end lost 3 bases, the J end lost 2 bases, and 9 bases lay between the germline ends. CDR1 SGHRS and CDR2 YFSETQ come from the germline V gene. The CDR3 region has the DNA TGCGCCAGCAGCTCGACAGGTCCCTACGAGCAGTACTTC. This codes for CASSSTGPYEQYF.

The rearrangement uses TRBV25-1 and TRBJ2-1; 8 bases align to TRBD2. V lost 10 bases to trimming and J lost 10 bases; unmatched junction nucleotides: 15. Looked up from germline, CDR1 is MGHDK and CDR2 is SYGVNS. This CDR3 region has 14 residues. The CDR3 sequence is CATLGTSRLREQFF. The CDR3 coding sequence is TGTGCCACCTTAGGGACTAGTAGGCTCAGGGAGCAGTTCTTC.

The CDR3 here is CASRGDRGISGNTIYF. The DNA of the CDR3 is TGTGCCAGCAGGGGGGACAGGGGAATCTCTGGAAACACCATATATTTT. The rearrangement uses TRBV5-4 and TRBJ1-3; 10 bases align to TRBD1. CDR3 length equals 16 residues. With V trimmed by 5 bases and J by 0 bases, 5 bases remained unmatched. CDR1 is SGHNT, CDR2 YYREEE, per germline (reference sequence).

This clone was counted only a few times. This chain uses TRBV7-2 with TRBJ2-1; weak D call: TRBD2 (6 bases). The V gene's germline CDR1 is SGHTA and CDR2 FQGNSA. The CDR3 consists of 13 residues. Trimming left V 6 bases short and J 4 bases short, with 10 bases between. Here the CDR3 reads CASSSGFYNEQFF. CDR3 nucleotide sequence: TGTGCCAGCAGTAGCGGCTTTTACAATGAGCAGTTCTTC.

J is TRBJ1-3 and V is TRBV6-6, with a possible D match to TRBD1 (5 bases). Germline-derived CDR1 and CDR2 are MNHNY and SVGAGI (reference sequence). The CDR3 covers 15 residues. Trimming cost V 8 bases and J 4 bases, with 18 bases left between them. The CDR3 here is CASSYRGSFGNTIYF. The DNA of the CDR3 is TGTGCCAGCTCATACCGGGGGTCTTTCGGAAACACCATATATTTT.

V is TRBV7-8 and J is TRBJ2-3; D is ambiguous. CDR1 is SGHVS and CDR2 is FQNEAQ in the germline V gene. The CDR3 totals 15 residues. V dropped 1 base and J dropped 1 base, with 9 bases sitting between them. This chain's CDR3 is CASSLGRFGTDTQYF. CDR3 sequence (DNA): TGTGCCAGCAGCTTAGGCAGGTTTGGCACAGATACGCAGTATTTT. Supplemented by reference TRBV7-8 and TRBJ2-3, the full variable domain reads GAGVSQSPRYKVAKRGQDVALRCDPISGHVSLFWYQQALGQGPEFLTYFQNEAQLDKSGLPSDRFFAERPEGSVSTLKIQRTQQEDSAVYLCASSLGRFGTDTQYFGPGTRLTVL.

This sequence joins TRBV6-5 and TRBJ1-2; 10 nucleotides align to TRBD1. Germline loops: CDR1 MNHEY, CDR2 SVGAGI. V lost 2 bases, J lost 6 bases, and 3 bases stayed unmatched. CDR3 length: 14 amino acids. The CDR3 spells CASSYRDRGNGYTF. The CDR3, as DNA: TGTGCCAGCAGTTACCGGGACAGGGGCAATGGCTACACCTTC.

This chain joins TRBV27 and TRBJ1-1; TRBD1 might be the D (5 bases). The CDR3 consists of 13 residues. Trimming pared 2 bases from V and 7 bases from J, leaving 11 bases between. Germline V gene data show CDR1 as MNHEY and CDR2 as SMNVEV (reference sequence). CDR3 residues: CASSLTGYYEAFF. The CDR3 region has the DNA TGTGCCAGCAGTTTAACAGGTTATTATGAAGCTTTCTTT.

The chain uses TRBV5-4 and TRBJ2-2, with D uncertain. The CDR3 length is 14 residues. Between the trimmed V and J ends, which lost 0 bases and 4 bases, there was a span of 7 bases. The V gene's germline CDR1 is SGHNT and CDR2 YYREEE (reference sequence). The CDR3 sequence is CASSLVASTGELFF. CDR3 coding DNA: TGTGCCAGCAGCTTGGTTGCTAGCACCGGGGAGCTGTTTTTT. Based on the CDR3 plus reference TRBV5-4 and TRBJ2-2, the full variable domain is ETGVTQSPTHLIKTRGQQVTLRCSSQSGHNTVSWYQQALGQGPQFIFQYYREEENGRGNFPPRFSGLQFPNYSSELNVNALELDDSALYLCASSLVASTGELFFGEGSRLTVL.

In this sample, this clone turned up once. The CDR3 DNA is TGTGCCAGCAGCTTAATGGGGGGGATCTCCTACGAGCAGTACTTC. Its translation: CASSLMGGISYEQYF. The chain combines TRBV7-2 with TRBJ2-7, with TRBD2 matching over 7 bases. This CDR3 is built from 15 residues. The V gene's germline CDR1 is SGHTA and CDR2 FQGNSA. V was pared by 2 bases and J by 0 bases, with 4 bases of the junction left unmatched. Full variable domain (rest looked up from reference TRBV7-2 and TRBJ2-7): GAGVSQSPSNKVTEKGKDVELRCDPISGHTALYWYRQSLGQGLEFLIYFQGNSAPDKSGLPSDRFSAERTGGSVSTLTIQRTQQEDSAVYLCASSLMGGISYEQYFGPGTRLTVT.

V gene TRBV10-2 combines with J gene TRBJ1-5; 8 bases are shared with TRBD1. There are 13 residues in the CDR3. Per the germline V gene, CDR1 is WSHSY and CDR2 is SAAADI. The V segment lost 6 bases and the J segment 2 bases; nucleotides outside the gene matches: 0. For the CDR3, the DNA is TGCGCCAGCAGGGACAGGGGCAATCAGCCCCAGCATTTT. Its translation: CASRDRGNQPQHF.

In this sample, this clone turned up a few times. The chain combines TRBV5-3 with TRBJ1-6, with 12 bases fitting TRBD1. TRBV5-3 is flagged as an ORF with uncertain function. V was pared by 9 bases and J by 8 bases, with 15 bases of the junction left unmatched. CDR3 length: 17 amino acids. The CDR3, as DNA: TGTGCCACCAAATTACGGGACAGGGGGCGTGTGCATTCACCCCTCCACTTT. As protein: CATKLRDRGRVHSPLHF.

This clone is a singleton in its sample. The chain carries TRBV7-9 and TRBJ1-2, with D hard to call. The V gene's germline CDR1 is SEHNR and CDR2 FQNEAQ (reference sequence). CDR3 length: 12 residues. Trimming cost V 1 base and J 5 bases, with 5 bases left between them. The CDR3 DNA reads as TGTGCCAGCAGCTTAGATCTGTATGGCTACACCTTC. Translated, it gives CASSLDLYGYTF.

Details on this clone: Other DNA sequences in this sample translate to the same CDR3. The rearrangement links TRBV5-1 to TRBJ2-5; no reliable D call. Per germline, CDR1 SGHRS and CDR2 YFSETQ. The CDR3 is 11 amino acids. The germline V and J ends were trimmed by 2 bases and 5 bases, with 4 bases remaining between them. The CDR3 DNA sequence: TGCGCCAGCAGCTTTCGGGAGACCCAGTACTTC. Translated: CASSFRETQYF.

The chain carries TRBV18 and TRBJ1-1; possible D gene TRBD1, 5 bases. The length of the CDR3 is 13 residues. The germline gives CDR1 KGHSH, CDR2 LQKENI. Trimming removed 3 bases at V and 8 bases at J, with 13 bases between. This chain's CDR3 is CASSPLDRAEAFF. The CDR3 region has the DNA TGTGCCAGCTCACCGCTAGACAGAGCCGAAGCTTTCTTT.